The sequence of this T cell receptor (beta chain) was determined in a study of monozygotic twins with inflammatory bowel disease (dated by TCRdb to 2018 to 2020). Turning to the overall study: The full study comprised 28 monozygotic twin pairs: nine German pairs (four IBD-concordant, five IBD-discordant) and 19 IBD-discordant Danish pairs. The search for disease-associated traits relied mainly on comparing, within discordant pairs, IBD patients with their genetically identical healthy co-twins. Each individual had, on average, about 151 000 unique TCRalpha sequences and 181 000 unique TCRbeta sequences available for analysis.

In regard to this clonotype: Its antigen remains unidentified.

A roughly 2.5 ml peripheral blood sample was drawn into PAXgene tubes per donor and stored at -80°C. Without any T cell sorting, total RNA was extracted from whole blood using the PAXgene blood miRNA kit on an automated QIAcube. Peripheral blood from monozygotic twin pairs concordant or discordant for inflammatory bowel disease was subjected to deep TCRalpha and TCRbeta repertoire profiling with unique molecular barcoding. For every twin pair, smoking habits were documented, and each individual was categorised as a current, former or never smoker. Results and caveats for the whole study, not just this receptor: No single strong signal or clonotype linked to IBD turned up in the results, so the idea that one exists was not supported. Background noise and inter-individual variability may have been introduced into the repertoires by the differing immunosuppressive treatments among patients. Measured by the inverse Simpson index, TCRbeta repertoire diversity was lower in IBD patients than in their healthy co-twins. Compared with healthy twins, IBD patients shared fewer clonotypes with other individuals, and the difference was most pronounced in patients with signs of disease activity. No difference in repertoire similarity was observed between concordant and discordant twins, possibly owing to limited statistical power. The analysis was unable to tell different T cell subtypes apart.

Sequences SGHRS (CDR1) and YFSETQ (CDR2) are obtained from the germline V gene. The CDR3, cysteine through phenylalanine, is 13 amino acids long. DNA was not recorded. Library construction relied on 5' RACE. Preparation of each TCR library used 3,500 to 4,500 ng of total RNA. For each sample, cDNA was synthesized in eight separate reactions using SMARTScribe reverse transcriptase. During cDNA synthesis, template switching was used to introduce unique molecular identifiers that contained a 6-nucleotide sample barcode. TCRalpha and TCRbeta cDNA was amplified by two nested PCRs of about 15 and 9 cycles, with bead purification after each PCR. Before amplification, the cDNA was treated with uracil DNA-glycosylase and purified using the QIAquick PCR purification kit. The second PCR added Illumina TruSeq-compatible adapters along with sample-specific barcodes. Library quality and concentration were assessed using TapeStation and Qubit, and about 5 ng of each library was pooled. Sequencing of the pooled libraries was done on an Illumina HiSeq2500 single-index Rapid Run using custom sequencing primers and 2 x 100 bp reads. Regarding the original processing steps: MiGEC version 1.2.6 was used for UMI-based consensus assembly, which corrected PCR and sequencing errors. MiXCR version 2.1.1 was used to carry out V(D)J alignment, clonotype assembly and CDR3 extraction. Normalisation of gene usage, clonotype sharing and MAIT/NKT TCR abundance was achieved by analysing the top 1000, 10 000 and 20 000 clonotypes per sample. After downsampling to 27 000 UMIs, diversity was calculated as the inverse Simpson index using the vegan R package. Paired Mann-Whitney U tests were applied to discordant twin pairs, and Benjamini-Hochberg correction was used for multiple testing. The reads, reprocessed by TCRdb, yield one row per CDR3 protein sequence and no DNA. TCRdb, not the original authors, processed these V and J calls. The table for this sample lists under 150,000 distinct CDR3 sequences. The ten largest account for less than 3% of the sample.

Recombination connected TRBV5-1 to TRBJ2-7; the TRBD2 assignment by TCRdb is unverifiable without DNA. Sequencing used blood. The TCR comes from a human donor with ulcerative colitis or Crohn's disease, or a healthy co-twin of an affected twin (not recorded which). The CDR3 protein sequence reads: CASSLVGPYEQYF.